The 4 T cell receptor beta chains listed next were all sequenced from one sample in a study of blood T cell repertoires in COVID-19. Only in-frame clones appear in the TCRdb table, and some are missing; sequencing was by immunoSEQ multiplex PCR. The repertoire consists of under 200,000 clones, with roughly 87% occurring once and the leading ten covering about 22%. Sequenced: peripheral blood. These receptors all come from a man aged 60 to 75 with active or convalescent COVID-19.

The V and J genes are TRBV6-5 and TRBJ1-2; tentative D call: TRBD1 (6 bases). Trimming took off 8 bases at V and 4 bases at J, with 14 bases between the two ends. The CDR3 covers 13 residues. CDR1 and CDR2 from the germline V gene are MNHEY and SVGAGI. The CDR3 coding sequence is TGTGCCAGCGGGTCAGGGGTTGTCTATGGCTACACCTTC. It is translated as CASGSGVVYGYTF.

The chain joins TRBV20-1 to TRBJ1-5; no definite D call. The V and J ends lost 3 bases and 0 bases respectively, with 15 bases between them. The CDR3 has 16 residues. Germline V CDR1 and CDR2: DFQATT, SNEGSKA (reference sequence). The CDR3 DNA is TGCAGTGCTAGTCAGGAGCGGTGGGGTAGCAATCAGCCCCAGCATTTT. It encodes CSASQERWGSNQPQHF.

The chain links TRBV18 to TRBJ2-7, with a possible D match to TRBD1 (7 bases). CDR1 and CDR2 from the germline V gene are KGHSH and LQKENI. The CDR3 runs 15 residues. V was shortened by 3 bases and J by 6 bases, with 18 bases between the two germline ends. For the CDR3, the DNA is TGTGCCAGCTCACCGCGGGACAGTGGGTCTGGCGAGCAGTACTTC. Its translation: CASSPRDSGSGEQYF.

J is TRBJ1-4 and V is TRBV5-5, with TRBD1 matching 11 bases. The ends lost 3 bases at V and 2 bases at J; junction bases unmatched: 6. The CDR3 consists of 17 residues. From germline, CDR1 is SGHKS and CDR2 YYEKEE (reference sequence). This chain's CDR3 is CASSSGTGGYTNEKLFF. The CDR3 DNA reads TGTGCCAGCAGCTCCGGGACAGGGGGTTATACTAATGAAAAACTGTTTTTT.